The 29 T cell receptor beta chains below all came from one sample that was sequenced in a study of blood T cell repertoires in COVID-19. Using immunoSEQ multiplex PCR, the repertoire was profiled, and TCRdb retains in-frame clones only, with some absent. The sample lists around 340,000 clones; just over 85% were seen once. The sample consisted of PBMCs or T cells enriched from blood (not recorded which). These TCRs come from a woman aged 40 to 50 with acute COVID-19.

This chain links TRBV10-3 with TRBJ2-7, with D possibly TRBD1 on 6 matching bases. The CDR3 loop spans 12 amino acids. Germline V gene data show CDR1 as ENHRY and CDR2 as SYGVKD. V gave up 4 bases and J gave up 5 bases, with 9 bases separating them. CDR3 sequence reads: CAISAGQNEQYF. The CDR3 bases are TGTGCCATCAGTGCAGGACAGAACGAGCAGTACTTC.

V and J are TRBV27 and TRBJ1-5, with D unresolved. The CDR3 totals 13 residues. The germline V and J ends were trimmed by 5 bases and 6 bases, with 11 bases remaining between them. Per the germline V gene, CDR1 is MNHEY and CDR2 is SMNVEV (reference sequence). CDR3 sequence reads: CASSDTEAQPQHF. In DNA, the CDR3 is TGTGCCAGCAGTGATACTGAGGCTCAGCCCCAGCATTTT.

The CDR3 coding sequence is TGTGCCAGCAGCCATTCTAGCGGGAGTGGCGAGCAGTTCTTC. Protein sequence: CASSHSSGSGEQFF. The J gene is TRBJ2-1, the V gene TRBV3-1 (or the pseudogene TRBV3-2); the match to TRBD2 covers 10 bases. CDR1 is LGHDT and CDR2 is YNNKEL in the germline V gene (reference sequence). V was pared by 3 bases and J by 10 bases, with 6 bases of the junction left unmatched. The CDR3 runs to 14 residues.

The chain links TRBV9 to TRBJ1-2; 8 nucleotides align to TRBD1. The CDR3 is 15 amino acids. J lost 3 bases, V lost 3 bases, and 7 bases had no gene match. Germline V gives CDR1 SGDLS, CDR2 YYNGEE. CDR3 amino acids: CASSAGQGTYYGYTF. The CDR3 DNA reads TGTGCCAGCAGCGCAGGACAGGGCACTTACTATGGCTACACCTTC.

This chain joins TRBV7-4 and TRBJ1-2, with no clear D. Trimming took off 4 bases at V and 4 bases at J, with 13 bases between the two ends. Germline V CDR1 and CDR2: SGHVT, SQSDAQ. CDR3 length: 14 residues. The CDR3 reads CASSSRSTSYGYTF. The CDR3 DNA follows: TGTGCCAGCAGCTCCCGGAGCACGAGCTATGGCTACACCTTC.

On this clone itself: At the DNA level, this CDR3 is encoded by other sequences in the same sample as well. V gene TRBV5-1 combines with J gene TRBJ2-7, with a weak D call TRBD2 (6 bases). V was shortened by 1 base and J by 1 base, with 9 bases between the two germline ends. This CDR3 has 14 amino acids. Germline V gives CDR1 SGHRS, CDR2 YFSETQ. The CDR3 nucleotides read TGCGCCAGCAGCTTGAGTGGGGGGTCCTACGAGCAGTACTTC. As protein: CASSLSGGSYEQYF.

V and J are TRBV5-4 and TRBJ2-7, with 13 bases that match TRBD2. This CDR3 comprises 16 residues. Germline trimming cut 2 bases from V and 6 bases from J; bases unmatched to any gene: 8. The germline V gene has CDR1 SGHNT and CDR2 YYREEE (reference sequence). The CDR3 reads CASSLGTWTSGGEQYF. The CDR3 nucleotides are TGTGCCAGCAGCTTAGGGACCTGGACTAGCGGGGGCGAGCAGTACTTC.

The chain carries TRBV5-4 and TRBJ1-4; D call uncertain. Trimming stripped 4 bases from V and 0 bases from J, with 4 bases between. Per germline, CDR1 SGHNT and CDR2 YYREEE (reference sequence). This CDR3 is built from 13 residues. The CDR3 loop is CASSGATNEKLFF. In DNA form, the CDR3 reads TGTGCCAGCAGCGGAGCAACTAATGAAAAACTGTTTTTT.

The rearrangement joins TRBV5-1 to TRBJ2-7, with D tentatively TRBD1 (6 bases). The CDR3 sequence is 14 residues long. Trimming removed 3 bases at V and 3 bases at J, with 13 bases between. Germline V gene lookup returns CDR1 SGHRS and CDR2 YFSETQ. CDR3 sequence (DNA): TGCGCCAGCAGCTCTCTTACAGGGCTCTACGAGCAGTACTTC. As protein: CASSSLTGLYEQYF. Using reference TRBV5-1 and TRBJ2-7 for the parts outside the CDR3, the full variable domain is KAGVTQTPRYLIKTRGQQVTLSCSPISGHRSVSWYQQTPGQGLQFLFEYFSETQRNKGNFPGRFSGRQFSNSRSEMNVSTLELGDSALYLCASSSLTGLYEQYFGPGTRLTVT.

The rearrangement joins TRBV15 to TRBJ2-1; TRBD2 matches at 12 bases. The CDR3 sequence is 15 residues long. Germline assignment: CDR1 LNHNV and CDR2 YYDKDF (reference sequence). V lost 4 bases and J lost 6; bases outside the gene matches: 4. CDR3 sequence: CATSTSSGGANEQFF. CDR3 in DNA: TGTGCCACCAGCACGTCTAGCGGGGGGGCCAATGAGCAGTTCTTC.

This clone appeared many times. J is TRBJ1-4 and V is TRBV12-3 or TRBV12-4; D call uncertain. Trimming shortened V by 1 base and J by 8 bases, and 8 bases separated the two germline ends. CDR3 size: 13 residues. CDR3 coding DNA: TGTGCCAGCAGTTTAGGGGTGGGCGAAAAACTGTTTTTT. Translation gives CASSLGVGEKLFF.

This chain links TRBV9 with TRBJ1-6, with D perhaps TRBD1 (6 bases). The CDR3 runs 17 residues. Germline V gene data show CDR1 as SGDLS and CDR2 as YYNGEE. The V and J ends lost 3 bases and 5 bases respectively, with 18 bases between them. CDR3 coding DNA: TGTGCCAGCAGCGCCTCCCGAGGGGGTTCCAATAATTCACCCCTCCACTTT. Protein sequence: CASSASRGGSNNSPLHF. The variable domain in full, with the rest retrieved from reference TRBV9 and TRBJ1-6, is DSGVTQTPKHLITATGQRVTLRCSPRSGDLSVYWYQQSLDQGLQFLIQYYNGEERAKGNILERFSAQQFPDLHSELNLSSLELGDSALYFCASSASRGGSNNSPLHFGNGTRLTVT.

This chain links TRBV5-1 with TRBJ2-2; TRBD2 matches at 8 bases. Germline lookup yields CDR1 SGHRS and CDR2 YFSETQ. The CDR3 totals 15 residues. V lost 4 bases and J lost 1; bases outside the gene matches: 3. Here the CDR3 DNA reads TGCGCCAGCAGCATCGGGACTAGGAACACCGGGGAGCTGTTTTTT. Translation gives CASSIGTRNTGELFF.

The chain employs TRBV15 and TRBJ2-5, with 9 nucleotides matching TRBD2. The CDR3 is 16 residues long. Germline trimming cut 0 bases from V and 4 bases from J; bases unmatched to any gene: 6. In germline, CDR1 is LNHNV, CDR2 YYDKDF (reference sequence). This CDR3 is CATSRDNLGLAETQYF. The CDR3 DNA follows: TGTGCCACCAGCAGAGATAACTTGGGACTAGCAGAGACCCAGTACTTC.

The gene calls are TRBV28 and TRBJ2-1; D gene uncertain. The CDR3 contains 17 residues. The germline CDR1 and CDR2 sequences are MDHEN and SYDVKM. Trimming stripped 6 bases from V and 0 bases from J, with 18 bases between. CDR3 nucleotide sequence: TGTGCCAGCAGCGCTGGAACAGCAAAGAGCTCCTACAATGAGCAGTTCTTC. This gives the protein CASSAGTAKSSYNEQFF.

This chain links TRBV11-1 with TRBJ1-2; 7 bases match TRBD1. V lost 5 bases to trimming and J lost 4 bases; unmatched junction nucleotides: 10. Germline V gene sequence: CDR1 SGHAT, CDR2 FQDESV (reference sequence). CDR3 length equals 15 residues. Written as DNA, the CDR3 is TGTGCCAGCAGCCCTGGGCAGGGGGAGATCTATGGCTACACCTTC. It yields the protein CASSPGQGEIYGYTF.

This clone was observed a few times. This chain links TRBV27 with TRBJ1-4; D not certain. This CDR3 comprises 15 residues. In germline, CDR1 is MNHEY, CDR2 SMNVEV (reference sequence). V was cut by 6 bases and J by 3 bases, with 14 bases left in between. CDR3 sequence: CASSPKYLANEKLFF. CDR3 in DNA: TGTGCCAGCAGCCCGAAGTACTTAGCTAATGAAAAACTGTTTTTT.

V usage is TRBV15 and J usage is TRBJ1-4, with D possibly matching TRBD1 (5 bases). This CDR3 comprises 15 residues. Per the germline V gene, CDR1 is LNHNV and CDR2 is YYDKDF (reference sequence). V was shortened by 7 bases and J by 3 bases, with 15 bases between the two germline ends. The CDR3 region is CATTPLGGANEKLFF. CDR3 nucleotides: TGTGCCACCACTCCCCTGGGGGGGGCTAATGAAAAACTGTTTTTT.

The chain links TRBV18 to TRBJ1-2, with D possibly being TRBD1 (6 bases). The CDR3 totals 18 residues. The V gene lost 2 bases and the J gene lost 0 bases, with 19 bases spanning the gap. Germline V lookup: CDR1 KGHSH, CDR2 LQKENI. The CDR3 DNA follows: TGTGCCAGCTCACCAGGGTTCAGAAACAGGGTGACTAACTATGGCTACACCTTC. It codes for CASSPGFRNRVTNYGYTF.

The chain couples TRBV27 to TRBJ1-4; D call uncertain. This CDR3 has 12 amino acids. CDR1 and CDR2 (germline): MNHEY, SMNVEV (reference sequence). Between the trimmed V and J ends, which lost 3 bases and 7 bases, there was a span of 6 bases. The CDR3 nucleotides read TGTGCCAGCAGTTTCGAGGGTGAAAAACTGTTTTTT. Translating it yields CASSFEGEKLFF.

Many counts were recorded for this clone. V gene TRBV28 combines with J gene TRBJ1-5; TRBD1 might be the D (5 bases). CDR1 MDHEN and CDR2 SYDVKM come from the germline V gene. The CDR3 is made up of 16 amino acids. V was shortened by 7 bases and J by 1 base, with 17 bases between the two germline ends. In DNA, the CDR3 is TGTGCCAGCATTCGAAGGGGAATCGGCAGCAATCAGCCCCAGCATTTT. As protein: CASIRRGIGSNQPQHF. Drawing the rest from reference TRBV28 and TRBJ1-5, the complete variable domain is DVKVTQSSRYLVKRTGEKVFLECVQDMDHENMFWYRQDPGLGLRLIYFSYDVKMKEKGDIPEGYSVSREKKERFSLILESASTNQTSMYLCASIRRGIGSNQPQHFGDGTRLSIL.

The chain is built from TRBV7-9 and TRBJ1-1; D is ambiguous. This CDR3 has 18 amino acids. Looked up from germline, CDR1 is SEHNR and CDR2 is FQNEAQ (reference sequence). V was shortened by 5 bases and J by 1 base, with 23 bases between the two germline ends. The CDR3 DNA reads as TGTGCCAGCAGCCTTCAGATTGGATTCTCAGGTTGGAACACTGAAGCTTTCTTT. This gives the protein CASSLQIGFSGWNTEAFF.

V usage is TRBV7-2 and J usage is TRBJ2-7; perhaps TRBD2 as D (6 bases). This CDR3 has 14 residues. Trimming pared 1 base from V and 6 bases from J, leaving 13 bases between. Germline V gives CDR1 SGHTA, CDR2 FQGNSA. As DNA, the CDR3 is TGTGCCAGCAGCTTAGTGGGCTCCGGGGGCGAGCAGTACTTC. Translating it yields CASSLVGSGGEQYF. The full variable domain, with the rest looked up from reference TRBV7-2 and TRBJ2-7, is GAGVSQSPSNKVTEKGKDVELRCDPISGHTALYWYRQSLGQGLEFLIYFQGNSAPDKSGLPSDRFSAERTGGSVSTLTIQRTQQEDSAVYLCASSLVGSGGEQYFGPGTRLTVT.

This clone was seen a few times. The CDR3 reads CSANRGGDNGYTF. The CDR3 DNA reads TGCAGCGCTAATAGGGGTGGGGATAATGGCTACACCTTC. The rearrangement uses TRBV29-1 and TRBJ1-2, with TRBD1 as a possible D gene (5 bases). CDR1 is SQVTM and CDR2 is ANQGSEA in the germline V gene. Trimming cost V 7 bases and J 6 bases, with 18 bases left between them. The CDR3 spans 13 residues.

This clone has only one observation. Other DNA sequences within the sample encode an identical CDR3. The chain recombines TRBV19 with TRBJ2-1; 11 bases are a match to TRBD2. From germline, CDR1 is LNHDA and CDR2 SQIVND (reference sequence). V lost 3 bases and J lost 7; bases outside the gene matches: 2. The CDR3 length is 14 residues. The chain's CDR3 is CASSISGRVNEQFF. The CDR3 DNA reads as TGTGCCAGTAGTATTAGCGGGAGGGTGAATGAGCAGTTCTTC.

The CDR3 loop reads CASSLTGHMNTGELFF. The CDR3 DNA sequence: TGTGCCAGCAGCTTAACTGGACACATGAACACCGGGGAGCTGTTTTTT. This chain uses TRBV7-2 with TRBJ2-2; weak D call: TRBD1 (5 bases). Germline lookup yields CDR1 SGHTA and CDR2 FQGNSA. The CDR3 totals 16 residues. V gave up 2 bases and J gave up 1 base, with 11 bases separating them.

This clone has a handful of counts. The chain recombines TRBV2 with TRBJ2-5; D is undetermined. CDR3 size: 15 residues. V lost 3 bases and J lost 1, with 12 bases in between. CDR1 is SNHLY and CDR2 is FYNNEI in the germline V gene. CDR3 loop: CASSDETTRQETQYF. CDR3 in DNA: TGTGCCAGCAGTGATGAAACGACACGCCAAGAGACCCAGTACTTC.

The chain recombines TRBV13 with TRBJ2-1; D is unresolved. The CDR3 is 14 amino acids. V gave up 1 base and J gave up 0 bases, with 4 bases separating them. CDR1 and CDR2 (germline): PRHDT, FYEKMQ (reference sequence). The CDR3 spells CASSLDTSYNEQFF. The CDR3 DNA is TGTGCCAGCAGCTTAGACACCTCCTACAATGAGCAGTTCTTC.

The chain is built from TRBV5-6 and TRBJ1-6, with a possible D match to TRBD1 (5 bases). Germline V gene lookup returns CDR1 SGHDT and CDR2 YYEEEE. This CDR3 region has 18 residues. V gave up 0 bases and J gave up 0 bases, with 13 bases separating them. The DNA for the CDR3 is TGTGCCAGCAGCTTGGGGCAGGGATTGCGCTCCTATAATTCACCCCTCCACTTT. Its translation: CASSLGQGLRSYNSPLHF.